The 7 T cell receptor beta chains below were found in one sample sequenced in a study of memory CD4+ T cells and cytomegalovirus serostatus. This table comes from immunoSEQ multiplex PCR, and its TCRdb copy is limited to in-frame clones, with some not included. The sample comprises approximately 61,000 clones, about 81% of which are singletons, and nearly 0.9% rests with the top ten. The sort gate was single viable CD3+CD4+CD8-CD45RO+ cells for memory CD4+ T cells. Input material: memory CD4+ T cells from blood. These receptors all stem from an adult in good health and CMV-seronegative.

This chain uses TRBV7-2 with TRBJ2-2; TRBD2 aligns across 7 bases. The V gene end was trimmed by 3 bases and the J gene end by 1 base; junction bases not matched to a gene: 2. The CDR3 runs 15 residues. CDR1 and CDR2 from the germline V gene are SGHTA and FQGNSA. The CDR3 sequence is CASSFGGGNTGELFF. The CDR3 coding sequence is TGTGCCAGCAGCTTTGGCGGGGGGAACACCGGGGAGCTGTTTTTT. Filled out from reference TRBV7-2 and TRBJ2-2, the complete variable domain reads GAGVSQSPSNKVTEKGKDVELRCDPISGHTALYWYRQSLGQGLEFLIYFQGNSAPDKSGLPSDRFSAERTGGSVSTLTIQRTQQEDSAVYLCASSFGGGNTGELFFGEGSRLTVL.

The CDR3 sequence is CASSPVPAGETQYF. The CDR3 nucleotides are TGCGCCAGCAGCCCCGTCCCGGCCGGGGAGACCCAGTACTTC. This chain uses TRBV4-1 with TRBJ2-5; D ambiguous. Germline CDR1 and CDR2: MGHRA and YSYEKL. V lost 4 bases and J lost 5, with 14 bases in between. This CDR3 comprises 14 residues.

The gene calls are TRBV15 and TRBJ2-5, with D unresolved. Trimming removed 1 base from V and 4 bases from J, with 1 base in between. Germline V lookup: CDR1 LNHNV, CDR2 YYDKDF (reference sequence). The CDR3 totals 11 residues. The CDR3 spells CATSRGETQYF. The CDR3 DNA sequence: TGTGCCACCAGCAGAGGAGAGACCCAGTACTTC.

As DNA, the CDR3 is TGTGCCAGCGACAGGGGCGCGGATACGCAGTATTTT. This translates into CASDRGADTQYF. The J gene is TRBJ2-3, the V gene TRBV18, with 8 bases matching TRBD1. V lost 8 bases to trimming and J lost 6 bases; unmatched junction nucleotides: 4. The CDR3 totals 12 residues. The V gene's germline CDR1 is KGHSH and CDR2 LQKENI.

This rearrangement joins TRBV5-1 to TRBJ2-7, with 8 bases identical to TRBD2. Losses at the gene ends were 2 bases for V and 4 bases for J; bases not matched to a gene: 8. The CDR3 is 15 amino acids. Germline V CDR1 and CDR2: SGHRS, YFSETQ. The CDR3 protein is CASSLTGTSLYEQYF. The CDR3 DNA sequence: TGCGCCAGCAGCTTAACCGGGACTAGTCTGTACGAGCAGTACTTC.

This clone was detected a few times. CDR3 in amino acids: CASSLDRLTEAFF. CDR3 DNA: TGTGCCAGCAGCTTAGACAGGCTCACTGAAGCTTTCTTT. The chain carries TRBV11-2 and TRBJ1-1; D is uncertain. Germline CDR1 and CDR2: SGHAT and FQNNGV. CDR3 length: 13 residues. Trimming cost V 0 bases and J 4 bases, with 6 bases left between them.

The gene calls are TRBV6-4 and TRBJ2-1; 11 bases are shared with TRBD2. This CDR3 has 15 residues. With 5 bases clipped from V and 4 bases from J, the junction kept 4 bases outside the gene matches. The germline CDR1 and CDR2 sequences are MRHNA and SNTAGT. The CDR3 here is CASSPGLAAYNEQFF. DNA for the CDR3: TGTGCCAGCAGTCCGGGACTAGCGGCTTACAATGAGCAGTTCTTC.